One T cell receptor beta chain is described in this entry. V lost 6 bases to trimming and J lost 2 bases, with 13 bases between them. The germline gives CDR1 GTSNPN, CDR2 SVGIG (reference sequence). The CDR3 is 13 amino acids. TCRdb's copy holds only in-frame clones and misses some; the assay was immunoSEQ multiplex PCR. Of over 85,000 clones in the sample, 80% to 90% were seen once. The entry originates in a study of blood T cell repertoires in COVID-19. In the study overall: Italy, Spain and the United States were the sources of the convalescent and acute COVID-19 samples.

The receptor was derived from a woman older than 75 with acute or convalescent COVID-19. The V call is TRBV30, the J call TRBJ1-1; D call uncertain. Sequenced: peripheral blood. The CDR3 sequence is CACSSGINTEAFF. In DNA, the CDR3 is TGTGCCTGCAGTTCCGGGATCAACACTGAAGCTTTCTTT.